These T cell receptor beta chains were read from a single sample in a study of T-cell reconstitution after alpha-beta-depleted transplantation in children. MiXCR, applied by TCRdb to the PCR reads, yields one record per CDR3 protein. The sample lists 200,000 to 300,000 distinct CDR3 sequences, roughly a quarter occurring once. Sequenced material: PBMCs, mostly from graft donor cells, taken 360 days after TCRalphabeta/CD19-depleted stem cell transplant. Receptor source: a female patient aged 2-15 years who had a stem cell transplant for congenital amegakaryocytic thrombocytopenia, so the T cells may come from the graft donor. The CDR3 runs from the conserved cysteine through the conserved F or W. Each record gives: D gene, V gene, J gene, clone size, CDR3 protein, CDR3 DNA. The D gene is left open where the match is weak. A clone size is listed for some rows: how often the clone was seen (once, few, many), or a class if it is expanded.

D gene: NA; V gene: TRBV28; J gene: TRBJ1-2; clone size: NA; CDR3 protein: CASSPGWGLGYTF; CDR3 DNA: TGTGCCAGCAGTCCTGGTTGGGGCCTCGGCTACACCTTC
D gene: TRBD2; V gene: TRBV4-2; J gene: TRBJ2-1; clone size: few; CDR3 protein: CASSHLAGGRRDEQFF; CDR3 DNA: TGTGCCAGCAGCCACCTAGCGGGAGGGAGGAGGGATGAGCAGTTCTTC
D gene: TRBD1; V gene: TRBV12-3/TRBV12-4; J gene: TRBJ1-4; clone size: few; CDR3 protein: CASRLDRGNEKLFF; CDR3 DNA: TGTGCCAGCAGACTTGACAGGGGTAATGAAAAACTGTTTTTT
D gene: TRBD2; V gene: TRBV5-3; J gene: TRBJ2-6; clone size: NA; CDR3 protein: CASAVGTSGSGANVLTF; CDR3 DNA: TGTGCCAGCGCCGTGGGGACTAGCGGCTCTGGGGCCAACGTCCTGACTTTC
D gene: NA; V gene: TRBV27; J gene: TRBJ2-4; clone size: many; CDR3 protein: CASSFGGIGNIQYF; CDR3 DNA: TGTGCCAGCAGTTTTGGGGGTATTGGAAACATTCAGTACTTC
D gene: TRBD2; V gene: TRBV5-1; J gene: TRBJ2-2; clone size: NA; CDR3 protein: CASSPLSGRNTGELFF; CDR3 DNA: TGCGCCAGCAGCCCCCTTAGCGGGAGGAACACCGGGGAGCTGTTTTTT
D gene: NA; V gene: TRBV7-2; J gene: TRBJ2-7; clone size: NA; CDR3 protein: CASSLAVGVSSSYSSYEQYF; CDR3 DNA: TGTGCCAGCAGCTTAGCAGTTGGGGTGTCCTCCTCCTATAGCTCCTACGAGCAGTACTTC
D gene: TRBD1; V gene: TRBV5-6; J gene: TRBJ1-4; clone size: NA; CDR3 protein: CASSSDRGQEKLFF; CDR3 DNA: TGTGCCAGCAGCTCAGACAGGGGCCAAGAAAAACTGTTTTTT
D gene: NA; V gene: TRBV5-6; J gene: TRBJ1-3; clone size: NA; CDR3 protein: CASSSARDGNTIYF; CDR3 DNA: TGTGCCAGCAGCTCCGCGCGAGACGGAAACACCATATATTTT
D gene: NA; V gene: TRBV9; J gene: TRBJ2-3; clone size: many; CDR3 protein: CASSGDSARTDTQYF; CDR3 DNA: TGTGCCAGCAGCGGGGACTCTGCTCGGACAGATACGCAGTATTTT
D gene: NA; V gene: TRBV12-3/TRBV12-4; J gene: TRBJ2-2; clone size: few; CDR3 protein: CASRLRGELFF; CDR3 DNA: TGTGCCAGCAGACTCCGGGGGGAGCTGTTTTTT
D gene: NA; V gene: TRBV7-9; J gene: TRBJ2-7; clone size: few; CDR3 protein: CASSFQVSYEQYF; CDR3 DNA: TGTGCCAGCAGCTTCCAAGTCTCCTACGAGCAGTACTTC
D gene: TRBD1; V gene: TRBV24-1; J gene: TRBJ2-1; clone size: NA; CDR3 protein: CATSKGPGQGFNEQFF; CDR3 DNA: TGTGCCACCTCTAAAGGCCCGGGACAGGGGTTCAATGAGCAGTTCTTC
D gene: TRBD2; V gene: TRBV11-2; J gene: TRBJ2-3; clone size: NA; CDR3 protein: CASSSRLAGGIDTQYF; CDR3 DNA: TGTGCCAGCAGCTCTAGACTAGCGGGAGGCATAGATACGCAGTATTTT
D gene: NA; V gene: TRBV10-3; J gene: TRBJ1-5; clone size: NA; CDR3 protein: CAISESPRGHQPQHF; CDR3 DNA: TGTGCCATCAGTGAGTCTCCGAGGGGTCATCAGCCCCAGCATTTT
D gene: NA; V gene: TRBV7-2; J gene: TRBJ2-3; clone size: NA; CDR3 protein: CASSLAPSDTQYF; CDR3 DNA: TGTGCCAGCAGCTTAGCGCCTTCAGATACGCAGTATTTT
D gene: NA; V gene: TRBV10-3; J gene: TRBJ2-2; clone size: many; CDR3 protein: CAISAGETRVAGELFF; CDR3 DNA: TGTGCCATCAGTGCGGGCGAGACTCGGGTGGCCGGGGAGCTGTTTTTT
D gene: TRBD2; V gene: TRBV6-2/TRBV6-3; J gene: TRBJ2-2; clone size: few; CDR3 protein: CASSIAGYTGELFF; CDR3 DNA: TGTGCCAGCAGTATAGCGGGGTACACCGGGGAGCTGTTTTTT
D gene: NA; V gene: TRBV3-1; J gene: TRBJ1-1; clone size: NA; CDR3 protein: CASSQETAPLLSEAFF; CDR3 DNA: TGTGCCAGCAGCCAAGAGACCGCCCCGTTGCTTTCTGAAGCTTTCTTT
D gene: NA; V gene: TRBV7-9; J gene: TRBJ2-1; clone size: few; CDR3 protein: CASRWGLNEQFF; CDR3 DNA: TGTGCCAGCAGGTGGGGTCTCAATGAGCAGTTCTTC
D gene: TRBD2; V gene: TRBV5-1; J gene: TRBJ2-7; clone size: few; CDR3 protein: CASSLETSGFSYEQYF; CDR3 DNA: TGCGCCAGCAGCTTGGAGACTAGCGGATTCTCCTACGAGCAGTACTTC
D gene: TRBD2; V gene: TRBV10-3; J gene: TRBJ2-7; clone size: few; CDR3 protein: CAISELASGRYEQYF; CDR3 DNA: TGTGCCATCAGTGAGTTGGCTAGCGGGAGATACGAGCAGTACTTC
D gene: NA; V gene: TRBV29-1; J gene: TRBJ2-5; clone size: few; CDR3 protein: CSARPTLGETQYF; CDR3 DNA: TGCAGTGCAAGACCTACTCTAGGGGAGACCCAGTACTTC
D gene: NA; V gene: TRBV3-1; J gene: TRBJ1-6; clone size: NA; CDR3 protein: CASSGRREGSPLHF; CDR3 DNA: TGTGCCAGCAGCGGACGGAGAGAGGGGTCACCCCTCCACTTT
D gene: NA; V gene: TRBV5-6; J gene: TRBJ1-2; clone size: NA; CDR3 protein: CASSLGLGSLYGYTF; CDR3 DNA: TGTGCCAGCAGCTTGGGTTTGGGCAGCCTCTATGGCTACACCTTC
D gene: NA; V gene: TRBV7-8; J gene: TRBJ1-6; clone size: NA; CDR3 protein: CASSLRTVLSPLHF; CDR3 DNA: TGTGCCAGCAGCCTACGGACGGTTCTTTCCCCCCTCCACTTT
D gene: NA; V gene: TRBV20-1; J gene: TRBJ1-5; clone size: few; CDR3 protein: CSARVLGRPSNQPQHF; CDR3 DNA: TGCAGTGCTAGAGTTCTCGGGAGGCCTAGCAATCAGCCCCAGCATTTT
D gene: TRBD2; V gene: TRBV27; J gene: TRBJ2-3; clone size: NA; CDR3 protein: CASSFTIAGVTQYF; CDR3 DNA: TGTGCCAGCAGTTTTACCATAGCGGGAGTGACGCAGTATTTT
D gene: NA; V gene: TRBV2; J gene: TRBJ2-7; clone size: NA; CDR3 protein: CASRSWQGYEQYF; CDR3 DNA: TGTGCCAGCAGGAGTTGGCAGGGCTACGAGCAGTACTTC
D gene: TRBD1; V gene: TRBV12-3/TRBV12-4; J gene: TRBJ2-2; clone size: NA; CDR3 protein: CASSFRGQGSNTGELFF; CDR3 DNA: TGTGCCAGCAGTTTTAGGGGGCAGGGTTCGAACACCGGGGAGCTGTTTTTT
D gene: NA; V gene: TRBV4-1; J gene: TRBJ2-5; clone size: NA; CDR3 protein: CASRENVREETQYF; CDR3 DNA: TGCGCCAGCAGGGAAAACGTACGTGAAGAGACCCAGTACTTC
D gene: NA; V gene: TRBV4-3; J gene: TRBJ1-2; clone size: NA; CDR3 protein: CASSQETNSYGYTF; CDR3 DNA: TGCGCCAGCAGCCAAGAAACGAATAGCTATGGCTACACCTTC
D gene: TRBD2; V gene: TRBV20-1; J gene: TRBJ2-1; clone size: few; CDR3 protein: CSATREGRSYNEQFF; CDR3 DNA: TGCAGTGCTACGCGGGAGGGCCGGTCCTACAATGAGCAGTTCTTC
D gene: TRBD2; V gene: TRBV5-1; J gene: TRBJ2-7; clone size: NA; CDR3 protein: CASSLTSGGTYEQYF; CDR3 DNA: TGCGCCAGCAGCTTGACTAGCGGGGGTACCTACGAGCAGTACTTC
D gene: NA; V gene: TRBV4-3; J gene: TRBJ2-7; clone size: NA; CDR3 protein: CASSQDNFGIYEQYF; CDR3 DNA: TGCGCCAGCAGCCAAGACAATTTCGGCATCTACGAGCAGTACTTC
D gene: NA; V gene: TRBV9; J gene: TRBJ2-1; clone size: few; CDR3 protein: CASSERYKGWRSYNEQFF; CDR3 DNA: TGTGCCAGCAGCGAGAGATACAAGGGCTGGAGATCCTACAATGAGCAGTTCTTC
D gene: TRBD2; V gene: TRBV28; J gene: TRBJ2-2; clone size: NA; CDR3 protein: CASSAPGLAAGELFF; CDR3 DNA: TGTGCCAGCAGTGCCCCGGGACTAGCGGCCGGGGAGCTGTTTTTT
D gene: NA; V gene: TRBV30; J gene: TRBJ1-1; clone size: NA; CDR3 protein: CAWSSGFQNTEAFF; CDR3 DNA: TGTGCCTGGAGTTCGGGGTTTCAGAACACTGAAGCTTTCTTT
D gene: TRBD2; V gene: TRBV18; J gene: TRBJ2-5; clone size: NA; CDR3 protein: CASSPRAGARETQYF; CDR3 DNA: TGTGCCAGCTCACCTAGAGCGGGAGCTAGAGAGACCCAGTACTTC
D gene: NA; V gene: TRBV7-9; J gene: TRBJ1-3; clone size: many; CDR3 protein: CASSFGQGRNTIYF; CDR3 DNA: TGTGCCAGCAGCTTCGGTCAGGGAAGAAACACCATATATTTT
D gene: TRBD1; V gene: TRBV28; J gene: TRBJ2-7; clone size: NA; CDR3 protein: CASSLWTGGGSYEQYF; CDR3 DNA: TGTGCCAGCAGTTTATGGACAGGGGGGGGGTCCTACGAGCAGTACTTC
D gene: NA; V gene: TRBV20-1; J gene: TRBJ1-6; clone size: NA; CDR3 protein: CSAVGQGSSYNSPLHF; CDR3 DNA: TGCAGTGCCGTGGGCCAGGGAAGCTCCTATAATTCACCCCTCCACTTT
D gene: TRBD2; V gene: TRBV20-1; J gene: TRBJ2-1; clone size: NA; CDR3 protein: CSARTTLAGSFF; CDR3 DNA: TGCAGTGCTAGAACCACCCTAGCGGGGTCGTTCTTC
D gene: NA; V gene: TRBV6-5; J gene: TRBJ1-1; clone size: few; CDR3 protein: CASSYQQFVILNTEAFF; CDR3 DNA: TGTGCCAGCAGTTACCAACAGTTCGTAATCTTGAACACTGAAGCTTTCTTT
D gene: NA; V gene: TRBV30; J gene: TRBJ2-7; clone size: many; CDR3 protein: CAWSVSRDYEQYF; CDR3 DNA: TGTGCCTGGAGTGTTAGTCGGGACTACGAGCAGTACTTC
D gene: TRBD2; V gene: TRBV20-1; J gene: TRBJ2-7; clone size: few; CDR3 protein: CSASLLLLAGGREQYF; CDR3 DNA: TGCAGTGCTAGCCTACTATTACTAGCGGGAGGGAGGGAGCAGTACTTC
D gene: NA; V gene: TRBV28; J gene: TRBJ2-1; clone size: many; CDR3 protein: CASRTRWGPRKGNEQFF; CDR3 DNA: TGTGCCAGCAGAACTCGGTGGGGCCCCAGGAAAGGCAATGAGCAGTTCTTC
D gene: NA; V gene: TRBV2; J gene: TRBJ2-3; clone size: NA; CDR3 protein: CASSPAASTDTQYF; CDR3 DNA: TGTGCCAGCAGCCCAGCGGCTAGCACAGATACGCAGTATTTT
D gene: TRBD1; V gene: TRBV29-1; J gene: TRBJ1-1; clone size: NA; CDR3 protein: CSVSQGAFRNTEAFF; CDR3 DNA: TGCAGCGTTTCGCAGGGGGCTTTTAGGAACACTGAAGCTTTCTTT
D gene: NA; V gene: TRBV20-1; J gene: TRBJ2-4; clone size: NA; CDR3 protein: CSARWRTDKNIQYF; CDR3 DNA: TGCAGTGCTAGGTGGAGGACGGACAAAAACATTCAGTACTTC
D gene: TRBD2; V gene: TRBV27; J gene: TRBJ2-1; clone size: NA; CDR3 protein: CASSLRILAGRDNEQFF; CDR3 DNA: TGTGCCAGCAGTTTAAGGATCTTAGCGGGGCGGGACAATGAGCAGTTCTTC
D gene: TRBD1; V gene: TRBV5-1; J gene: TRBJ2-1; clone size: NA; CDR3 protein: CASSVDLTGYGREQFF; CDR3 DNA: TGCGCCAGCAGCGTAGATCTGACAGGGTATGGGCGTGAGCAGTTCTTC
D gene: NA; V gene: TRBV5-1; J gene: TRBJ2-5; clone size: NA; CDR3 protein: CASSSTVGSETQYF; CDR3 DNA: TGCGCCAGCAGCTCGACGGTCGGATCGGAGACCCAGTACTTC
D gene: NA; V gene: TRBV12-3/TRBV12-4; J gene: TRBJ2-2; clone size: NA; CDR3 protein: CASSPRTVNTGELFF; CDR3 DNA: TGTGCCAGCAGTCCGAGGACTGTTAACACCGGGGAGCTGTTTTTT
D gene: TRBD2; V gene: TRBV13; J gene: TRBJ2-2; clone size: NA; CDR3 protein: CASSLQREGFVTGELFF; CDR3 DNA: TGTGCCAGCAGCCTCCAGCGGGAGGGCTTTGTCACCGGGGAGCTGTTTTTT
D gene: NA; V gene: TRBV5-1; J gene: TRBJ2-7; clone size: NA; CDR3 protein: CASSQQGLEQYF; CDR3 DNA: TGCGCCAGCAGTCAACAGGGACTCGAGCAGTACTTC
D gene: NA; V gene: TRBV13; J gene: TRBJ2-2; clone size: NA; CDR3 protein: CASSSTDGYTGELFF; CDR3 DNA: TGTGCCAGCAGCTCAACGGACGGGTACACCGGGGAGCTGTTTTTT
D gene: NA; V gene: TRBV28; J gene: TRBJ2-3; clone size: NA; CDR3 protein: CASSSFRDHTQYF; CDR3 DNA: TGTGCCAGCAGCTCCTTTCGGGACCATACGCAGTATTTT
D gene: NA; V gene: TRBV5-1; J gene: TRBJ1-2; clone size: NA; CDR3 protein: CASSTQRGFGYTF; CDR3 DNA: TGCGCCAGCAGCACACAACGGGGCTTTGGCTACACCTTC